This TCR beta chain appears in the sequencing data of a study of blood T cell repertoires in COVID-19. Turning to the study itself: T cells, B-cell-depleted T cells, or PBMCs supplied cDNA or gDNA.

Seattle patients were enrolled during active infection and followed longitudinally. CDR1 is KGHSH and CDR2 is LQKENI in the germline V gene. This CDR3 spans 15 amino acids. With 1 base removed from V and 0 bases from J, the gap between germline ends came to 9 bases. In the authors' methods: Amplification from reference gene primers served as the basis for estimated nucleated cell counts. Produced via immunoSEQ multiplex PCR; TCRdb's table is partial and in-frame only. Clonal size and the V and J genes are those of that table, whereas D and trimming came from the DNA. Of 150,000 to 250,000 clones listed, about 85% are singletons.

The clonotype originates from a woman aged 40 to 50 with COVID-19, enrolled during active disease. The material sequenced was peripheral blood. J is TRBJ1-2 and V is TRBV18; TRBD1 might be the D (5 bases). CDR3 amino acids: CASSPREGPNYGYTF. The CDR3 bases are TGTGCCAGCTCACCACGGGAGGGGCCTAACTATGGCTACACCTTC.